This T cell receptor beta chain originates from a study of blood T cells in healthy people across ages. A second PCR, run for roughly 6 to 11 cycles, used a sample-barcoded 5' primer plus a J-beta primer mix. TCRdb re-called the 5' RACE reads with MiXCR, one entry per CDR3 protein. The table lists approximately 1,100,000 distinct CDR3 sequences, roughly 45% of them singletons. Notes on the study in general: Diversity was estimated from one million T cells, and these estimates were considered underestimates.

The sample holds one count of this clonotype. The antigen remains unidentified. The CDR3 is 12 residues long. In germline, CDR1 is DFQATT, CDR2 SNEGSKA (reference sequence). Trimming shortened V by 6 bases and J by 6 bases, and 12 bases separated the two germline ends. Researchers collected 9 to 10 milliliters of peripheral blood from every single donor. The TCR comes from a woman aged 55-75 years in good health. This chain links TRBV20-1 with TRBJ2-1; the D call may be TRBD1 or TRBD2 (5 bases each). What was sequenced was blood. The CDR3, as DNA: TGCAGTGCAAAGAGGGGATTCAATGAGCAGTTCTTC. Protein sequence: CSAKRGFNEQFF.